The entry below describes one TCR beta chain. The data derive from a study of blood T cell repertoires in COVID-19. Study summary: Collection of acute and convalescent COVID-19 samples took place in the United States, Italy and Spain. T cells, B-cell-depleted T cells, or PBMCs provided the cDNA or gDNA that served as material.

The authors' processing: Nucleated cell counts were estimated from reference gene primer amplification. The assay was immunoSEQ multiplex PCR, and TCRdb's table has in-frame clones only and misses some. From that table come the V and J calls and clone size; the DNA was used to work out D and trimming. The repertoire consists of about 170,000 clones, with roughly 93% occurring once and the leading ten covering 4.5% to 5%. After removal of 4 bases from V and 0 bases from J, the junction contained 6 bases not matched to a gene. The germline V gene encodes CDR1 SGHNT and CDR2 YYREEE (reference sequence). The CDR3 loop spans 16 amino acids.

The V and J genes are TRBV5-4 and TRBJ2-1; 8 bases match TRBD2. The TCR comes from a man younger than 30 with COVID-19, enrolled during active disease. The specimen was peripheral blood. The CDR3, as DNA: TGTGCCAGCAGCGGCGCTAGCGGGTACTCCTACAATGAGCAGTTCTTC. This codes for CASSGASGYSYNEQFF.